The clone carrying this T cell receptor (beta chain) was detected many times. The entry originates in a study of T cells in Graves' hyperthyroidism and ophthalmopathy. Study-level information: Peripheral blood was drawn at first diagnosis, prior to all treatment.

The CDR3 totals 11 residues. In germline, CDR1 is DFQATT, CDR2 SNEGSKA (reference sequence). V gave up 5 bases and J gave up 2 bases, with 7 bases separating them. Regions amplified from RNA transcripts were the TCR beta CDR3 regions. HTBI primers were the set used in a first-round RT-PCR of the TCR CDR3. TCRdb itself ran the multiplex PCR reads through MiXCR, one entry per CDR3 protein. The sample yields over 700,000 distinct CDR3 sequences, roughly a sixth seen once. The sample was blood. The chain is built from TRBV20-1 and TRBJ2-7; D is unresolved. The receptor was isolated from a woman in her forties or fifties with Graves' hyperthyroidism that later progressed to Graves' ophthalmopathy. CDR3 coding DNA: TGCAGTGCTCGTAGAGCCTACGAGCAGTACTTC. Amino acid sequence: CSARRAYEQYF.